This T cell receptor beta chain was identified during a study of T-cell reconstitution after alpha-beta-depleted transplantation in children. V shed 2 bases and J shed 3 bases, with 6 bases lying between them. The CDR3 is 13 amino acids. The germline gives CDR1 MNHEY, CDR2 SVGAGI. Library preparation (for TCRbeta) was performed with unique molecular identifiers. TCRdb processed the PCR reads anew with MiXCR; each CDR3 protein has one entry. The sample contains 440,000 or so distinct CDR3 sequences, approximately 11% of which appear only once. The rearrangement uses TRBV6-5 and TRBJ2-3, with no clear D. The sequences come from PBMCs from the stem cell graft donor, collected from the stem cell graft. The TCR comes from a human donor who donated a stem cell graft to a child with acute myeloid leukemia. This CDR3 reads CASSYAPTDTQYF. The CDR3 nucleotides read TGTGCCAGCAGTTACGCGCCTACAGATACGCAGTATTTT.